The present entry profiles one T cell receptor beta chain with its context. Its antigen is not identified. These data are taken from a study of cytomegalovirus exposure and HLA in healthy donors. General study results and limits: Earlier analysis looked at TCR beta V segments, and most were productive about 90% or about 30% of the time. Later analysis reportedly placed an Asian-associated ancestry cluster below the roughly 690-donor mean in N-insertions. Beyond CMV serostatus, there was no information to go on about immune exposure.

PCR employed 60 Vbeta and 13 Jbeta primers. TCRdb keeps only in-frame clones here, not all; method: immunoSEQ multiplex PCR. The sample consists of some 120,000 clones, 74% of them appearing once. Germline values: CDR1 MNHNS, CDR2 SASEGT. The CDR3 runs 13 residues. V was clipped by 8 bases and J by 7 bases; unmatched bases: 7. This clonotype was obtained from a human donor in good health. Sequenced: PBMCs. The chain carries TRBV6-1 and TRBJ1-5; 8 bases map to TRBD1. The CDR3 sequence is CASVDRVDQPQHF. The DNA of the CDR3 is TGTGCCAGCGTGGACAGGGTGGACCAGCCCCAGCATTTT.